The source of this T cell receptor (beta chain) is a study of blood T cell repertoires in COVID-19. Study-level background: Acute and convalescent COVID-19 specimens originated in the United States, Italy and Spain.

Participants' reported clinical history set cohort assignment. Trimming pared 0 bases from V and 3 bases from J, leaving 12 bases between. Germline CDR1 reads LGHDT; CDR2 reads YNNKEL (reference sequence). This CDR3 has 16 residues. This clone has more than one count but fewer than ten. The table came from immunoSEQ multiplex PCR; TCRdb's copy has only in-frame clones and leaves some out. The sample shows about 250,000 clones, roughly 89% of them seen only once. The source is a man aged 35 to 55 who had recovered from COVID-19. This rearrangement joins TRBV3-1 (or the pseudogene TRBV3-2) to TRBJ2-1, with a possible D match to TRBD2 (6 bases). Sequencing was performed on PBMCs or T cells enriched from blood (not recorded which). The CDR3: CASSQEGAGHYNEQFF. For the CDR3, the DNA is TGTGCCAGCAGCCAAGAGGGAGCGGGTCACTACAATGAGCAGTTCTTC.